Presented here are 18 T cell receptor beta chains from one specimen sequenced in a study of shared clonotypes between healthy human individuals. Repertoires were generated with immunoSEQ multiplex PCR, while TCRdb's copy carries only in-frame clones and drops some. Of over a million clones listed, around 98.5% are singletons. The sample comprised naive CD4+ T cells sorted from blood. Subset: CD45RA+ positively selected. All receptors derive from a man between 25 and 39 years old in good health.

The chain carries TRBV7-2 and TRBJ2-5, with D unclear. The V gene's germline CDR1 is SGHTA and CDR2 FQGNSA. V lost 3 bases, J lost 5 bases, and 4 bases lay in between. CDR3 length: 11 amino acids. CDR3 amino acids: CASSFSETQYF. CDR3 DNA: TGTGCCAGCAGCTTTTCTGAGACCCAGTACTTC.

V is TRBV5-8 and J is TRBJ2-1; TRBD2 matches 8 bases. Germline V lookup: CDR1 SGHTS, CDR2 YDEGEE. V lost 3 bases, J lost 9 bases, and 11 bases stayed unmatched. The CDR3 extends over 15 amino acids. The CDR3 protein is CASSSSRLAGLEQFF. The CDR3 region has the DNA TGTGCCAGCAGCTCTTCGAGGCTAGCGGGTCTTGAGCAGTTCTTC.

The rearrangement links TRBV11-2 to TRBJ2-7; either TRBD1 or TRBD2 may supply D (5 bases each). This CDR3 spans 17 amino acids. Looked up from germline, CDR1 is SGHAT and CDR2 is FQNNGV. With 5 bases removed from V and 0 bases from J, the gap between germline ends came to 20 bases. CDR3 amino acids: CASSPGLGTGSSYEQYF. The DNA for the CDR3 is TGTGCCAGCAGCCCGGGATTGGGGACGGGAAGCTCCTACGAGCAGTACTTC. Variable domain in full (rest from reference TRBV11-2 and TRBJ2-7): EAGVAQSPRYKIIEKRQSVAFWCNPISGHATLYWYQQILGQGPKLLIQFQNNGVVDDSQLPKDRFSAERLKGVDSTLKIQPAKLEDSAVYLCASSPGLGTGSSYEQYFGPGTRLTVT.

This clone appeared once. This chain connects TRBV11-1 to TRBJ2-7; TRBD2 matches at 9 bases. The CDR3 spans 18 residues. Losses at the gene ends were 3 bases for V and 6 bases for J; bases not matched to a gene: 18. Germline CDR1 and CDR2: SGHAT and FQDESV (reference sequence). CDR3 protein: CASSFRGLAGLRGAEQYF. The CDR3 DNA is TGTGCCAGCAGCTTCCGAGGGCTAGCGGGACTCCGGGGGGCCGAGCAGTACTTC.

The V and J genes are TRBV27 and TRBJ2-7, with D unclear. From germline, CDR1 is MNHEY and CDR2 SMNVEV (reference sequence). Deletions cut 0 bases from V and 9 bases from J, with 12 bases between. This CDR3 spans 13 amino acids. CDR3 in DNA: TGTGCCAGCAGTTTATCCGAACCTTATAGGCAGTACTTC. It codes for CASSLSEPYRQYF.

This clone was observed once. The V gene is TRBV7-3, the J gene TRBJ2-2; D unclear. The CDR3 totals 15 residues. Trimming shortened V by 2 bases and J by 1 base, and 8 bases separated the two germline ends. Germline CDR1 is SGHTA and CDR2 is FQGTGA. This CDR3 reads CASSLRPRNTGELFF. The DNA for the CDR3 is TGTGCCAGCAGCTTACGTCCCAGGAACACCGGGGAGCTGTTTTTT.

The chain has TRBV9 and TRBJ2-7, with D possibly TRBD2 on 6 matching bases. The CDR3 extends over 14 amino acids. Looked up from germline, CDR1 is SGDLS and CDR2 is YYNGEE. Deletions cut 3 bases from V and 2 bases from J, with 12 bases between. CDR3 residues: CASSARWEAYEQYF. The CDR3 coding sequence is TGTGCCAGCAGCGCGCGATGGGAGGCCTACGAGCAGTACTTC.

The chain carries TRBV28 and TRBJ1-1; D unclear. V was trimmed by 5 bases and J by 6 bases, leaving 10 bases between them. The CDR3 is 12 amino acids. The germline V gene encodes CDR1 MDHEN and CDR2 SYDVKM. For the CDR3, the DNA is TGTGCCAGCAGTCCACTAGAGGCTGAAGCTTTCTTT. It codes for CASSPLEAEAFF.

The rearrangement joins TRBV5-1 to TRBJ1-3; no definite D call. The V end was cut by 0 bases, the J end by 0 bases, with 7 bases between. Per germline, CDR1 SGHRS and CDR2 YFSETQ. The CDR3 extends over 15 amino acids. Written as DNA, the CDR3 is TGCGCCAGCAGCTTGGATCAACGCTCTGGAAACACCATATATTTT. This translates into CASSLDQRSGNTIYF.

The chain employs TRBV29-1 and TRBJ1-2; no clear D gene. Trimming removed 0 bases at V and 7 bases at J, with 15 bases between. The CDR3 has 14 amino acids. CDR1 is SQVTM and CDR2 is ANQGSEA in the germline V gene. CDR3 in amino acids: CSVEDLKDRGGYTF. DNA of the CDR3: TGCAGCGTTGAAGATCTGAAGGACCGCGGTGGCTACACCTTC.

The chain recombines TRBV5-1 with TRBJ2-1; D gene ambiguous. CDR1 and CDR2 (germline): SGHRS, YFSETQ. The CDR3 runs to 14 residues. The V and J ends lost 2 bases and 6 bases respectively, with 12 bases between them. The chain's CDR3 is CASSFPSNPNEQFF. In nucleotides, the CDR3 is TGCGCCAGCAGCTTTCCCAGCAATCCCAATGAGCAGTTCTTC.

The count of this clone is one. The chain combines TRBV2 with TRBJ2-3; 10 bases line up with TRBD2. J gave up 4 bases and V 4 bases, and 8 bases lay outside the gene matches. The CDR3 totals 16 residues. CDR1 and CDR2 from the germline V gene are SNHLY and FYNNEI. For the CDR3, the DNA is TGTGCCAGCAGTGGGGGCGGACTAGCGGTATCAGATACGCAGTATTTT. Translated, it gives CASSGGGLAVSDTQYF.

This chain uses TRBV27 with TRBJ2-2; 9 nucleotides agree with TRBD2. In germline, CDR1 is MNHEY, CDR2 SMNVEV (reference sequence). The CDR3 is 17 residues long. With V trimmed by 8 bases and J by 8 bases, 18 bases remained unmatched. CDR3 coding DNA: TGTGCCAGCGCTTTTTCCCACCGGCTAGCGGGAATTGGGGAGCTGTTTTTT. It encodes CASAFSHRLAGIGELFF.

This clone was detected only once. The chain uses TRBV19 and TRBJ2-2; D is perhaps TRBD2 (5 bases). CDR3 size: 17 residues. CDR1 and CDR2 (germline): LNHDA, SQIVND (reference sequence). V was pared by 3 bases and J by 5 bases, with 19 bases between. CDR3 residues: CASSIFGVGVDTGELFF. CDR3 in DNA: TGTGCCAGTAGTATCTTTGGTGTGGGAGTTGATACCGGGGAGCTGTTTTTT.

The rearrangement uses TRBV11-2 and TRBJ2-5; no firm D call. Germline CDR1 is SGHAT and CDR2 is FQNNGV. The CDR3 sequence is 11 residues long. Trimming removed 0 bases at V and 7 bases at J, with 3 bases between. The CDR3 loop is CASSLEGTQYF. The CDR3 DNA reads TGTGCCAGCAGCTTAGAGGGGACCCAGTACTTC.

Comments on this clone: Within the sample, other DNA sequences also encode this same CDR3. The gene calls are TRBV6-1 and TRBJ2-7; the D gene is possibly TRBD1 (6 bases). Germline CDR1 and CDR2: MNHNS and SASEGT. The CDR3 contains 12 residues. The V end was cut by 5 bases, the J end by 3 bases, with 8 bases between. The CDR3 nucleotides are TGTGCCAGCAGTCTACAGGGCTACGAGCAGTACTTC. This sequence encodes CASSLQGYEQYF.

In nucleotides, the CDR3 is TGTGCCAGTAGTATATGGCGACAGGGGGCATCCTACGAGCAGTACTTC. This translates into CASSIWRQGASYEQYF. The gene calls are TRBV19 and TRBJ2-7, with 10 bases identical to TRBD1. The V gene end was trimmed by 2 bases and the J gene end by 1 base; junction bases not matched to a gene: 5. The germline gives CDR1 LNHDA, CDR2 SQIVND (reference sequence). CDR3 size: 16 residues.

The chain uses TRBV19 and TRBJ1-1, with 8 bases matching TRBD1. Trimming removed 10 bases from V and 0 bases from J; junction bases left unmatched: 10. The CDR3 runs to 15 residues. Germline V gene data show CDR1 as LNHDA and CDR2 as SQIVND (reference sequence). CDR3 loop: CATRQGNLMNTEAFF. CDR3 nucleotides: TGTGCCACCCGACAGGGGAACCTCATGAACACTGAAGCTTTCTTT.